This paragraph reports one T cell receptor beta chain. The antigen is unknown. The data belong to a study of cytomegalovirus exposure and HLA in healthy donors. The CDR3 runs 12 residues. Germline V gives CDR1 MNHEY, CDR2 SMNVEV (reference sequence). V lost 6 bases to trimming and J lost 5 bases; unmatched junction nucleotides: 1. Study findings and constraints: Sequencing depth across donors, presence/absence analyses assumed, was roughly uniform.

13 Jbeta primers and 60 Vbeta primers were used for the PCR. Authors' methods: An analysis performed later counted 73 million or so unique TCR beta chains (roughly 9.9 million of them shared). Assay: immunoSEQ multiplex PCR; the TCRdb copy retains only in-frame clones and omits some. V and J calls and clone size are those listed in that table; D and trimming were worked out from the DNA. This table holds some 150,000 clones, around four fifths found once. The source material was PBMCs. The chain links TRBV27 to TRBJ1-2; 9 bases agree with TRBD1. This clonotype was obtained from a woman aged 45-65 years in good health and CMV-seronegative. CDR3 sequence: CASSDRGYGYTF. The DNA of the CDR3 is TGTGCCAGCAGCGACAGGGGGTATGGCTACACCTTC.